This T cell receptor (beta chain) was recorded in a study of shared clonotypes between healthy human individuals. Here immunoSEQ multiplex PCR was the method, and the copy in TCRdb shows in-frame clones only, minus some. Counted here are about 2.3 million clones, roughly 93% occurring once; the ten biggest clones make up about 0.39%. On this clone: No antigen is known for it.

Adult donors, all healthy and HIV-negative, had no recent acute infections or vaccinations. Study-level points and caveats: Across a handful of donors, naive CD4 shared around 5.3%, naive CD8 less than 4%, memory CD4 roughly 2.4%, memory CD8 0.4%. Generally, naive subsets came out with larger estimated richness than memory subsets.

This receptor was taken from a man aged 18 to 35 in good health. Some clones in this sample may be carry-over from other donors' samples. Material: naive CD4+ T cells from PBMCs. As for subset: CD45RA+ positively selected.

The DNA of the CDR3 is TGCGCCAGCGCGGGACAGGGCGTTCCAGATACGCAGTATTTT. Amino acid sequence: CASAGQGVPDTQYF. This chain joins TRBV5-1 and TRBJ2-3; TRBD1 aligns across 9 bases. The germline gives CDR1 SGHRS, CDR2 YFSETQ. The CDR3 runs 14 residues. With 7 bases clipped from V and 4 bases from J, the junction kept 7 bases outside the gene matches.